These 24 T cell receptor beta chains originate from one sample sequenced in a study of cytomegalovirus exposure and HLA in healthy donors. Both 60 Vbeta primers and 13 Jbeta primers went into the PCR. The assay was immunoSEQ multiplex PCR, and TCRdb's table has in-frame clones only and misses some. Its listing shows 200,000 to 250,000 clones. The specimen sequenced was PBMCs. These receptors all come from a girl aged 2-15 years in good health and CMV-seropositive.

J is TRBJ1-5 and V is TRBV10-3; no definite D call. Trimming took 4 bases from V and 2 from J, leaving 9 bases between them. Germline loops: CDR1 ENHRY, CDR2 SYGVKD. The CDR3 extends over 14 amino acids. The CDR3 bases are TGTGCCATCAGTGCTAGGGAGGGCAATCAGCCCCAGCATTTT. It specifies CAISAREGNQPQHF.

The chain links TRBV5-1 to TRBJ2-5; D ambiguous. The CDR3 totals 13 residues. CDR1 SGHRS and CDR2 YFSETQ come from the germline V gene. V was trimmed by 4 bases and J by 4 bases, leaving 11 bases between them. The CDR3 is CASSADKRETQYF. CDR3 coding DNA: TGCGCCAGCAGCGCCGACAAACGAGAGACCCAGTACTTC.

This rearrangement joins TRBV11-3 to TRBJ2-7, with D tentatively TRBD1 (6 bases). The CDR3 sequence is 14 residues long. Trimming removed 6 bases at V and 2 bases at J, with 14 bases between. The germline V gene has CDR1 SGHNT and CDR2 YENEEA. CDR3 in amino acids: CASSSQGNPYEQYF. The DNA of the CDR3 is TGTGCCAGCAGTTCTCAGGGGAACCCCTACGAGCAGTACTTC.

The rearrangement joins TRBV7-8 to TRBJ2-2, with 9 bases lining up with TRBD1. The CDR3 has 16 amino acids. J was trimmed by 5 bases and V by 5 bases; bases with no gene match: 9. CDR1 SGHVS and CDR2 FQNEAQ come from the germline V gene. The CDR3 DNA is TGTGCCAGCAGCCTTGCGACAGGGGGTAGGACCGGGGAGCTGTTTTTT. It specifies CASSLATGGRTGELFF.

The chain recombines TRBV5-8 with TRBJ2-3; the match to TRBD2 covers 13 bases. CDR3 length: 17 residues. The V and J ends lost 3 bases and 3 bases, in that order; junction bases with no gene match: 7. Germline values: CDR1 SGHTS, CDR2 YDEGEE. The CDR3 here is CASSYAGTSGITDTQYF. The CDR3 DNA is TGTGCCAGCAGCTACGCCGGGACTAGCGGGATAACAGATACGCAGTATTTT.

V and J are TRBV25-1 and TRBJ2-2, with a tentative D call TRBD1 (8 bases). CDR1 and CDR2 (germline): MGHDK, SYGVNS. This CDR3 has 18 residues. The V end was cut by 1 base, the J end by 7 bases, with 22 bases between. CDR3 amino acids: CASSESRTGREHGGELFF. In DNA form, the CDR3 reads TGTGCCAGCAGTGAATCAAGGACAGGGAGGGAACATGGCGGGGAGCTGTTTTTT.

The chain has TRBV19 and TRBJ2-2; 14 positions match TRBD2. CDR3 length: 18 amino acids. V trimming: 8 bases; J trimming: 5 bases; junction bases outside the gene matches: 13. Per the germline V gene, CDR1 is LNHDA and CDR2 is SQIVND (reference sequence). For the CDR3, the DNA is TGTGCCAGTTCATTTCGGACTAGCGGGAGGCCCTGGACCGGGGAGCTGTTTTTT. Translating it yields CASSFRTSGRPWTGELFF.

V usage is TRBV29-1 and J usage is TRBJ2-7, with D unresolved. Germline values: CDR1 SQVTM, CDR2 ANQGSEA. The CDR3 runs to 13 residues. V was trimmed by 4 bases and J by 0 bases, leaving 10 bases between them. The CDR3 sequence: CSVGLELSYEQYF. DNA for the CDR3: TGCAGCGTTGGTCTGGAGCTCTCCTACGAGCAGTACTTC.

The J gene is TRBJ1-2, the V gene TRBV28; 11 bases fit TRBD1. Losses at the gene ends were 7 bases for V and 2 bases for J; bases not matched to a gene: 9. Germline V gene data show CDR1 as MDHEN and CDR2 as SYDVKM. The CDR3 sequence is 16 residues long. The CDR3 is CASISGQGATNYGYTF. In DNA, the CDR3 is TGTGCCAGCATCTCCGGACAGGGGGCAACAAACTATGGCTACACCTTC.

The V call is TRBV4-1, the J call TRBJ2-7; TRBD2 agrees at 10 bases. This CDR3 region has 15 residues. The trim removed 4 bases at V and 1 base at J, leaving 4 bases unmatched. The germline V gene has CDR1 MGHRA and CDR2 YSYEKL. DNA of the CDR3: TGCGCCAGCAGCCGAGGACTAGCGGAGTCCTACGAGCAGTACTTC. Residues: CASSRGLAESYEQYF.

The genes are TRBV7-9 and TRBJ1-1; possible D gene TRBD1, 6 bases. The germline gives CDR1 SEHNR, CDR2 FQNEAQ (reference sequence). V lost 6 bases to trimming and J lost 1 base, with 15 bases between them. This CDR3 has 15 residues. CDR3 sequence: CASRGAGGPNTEAFF. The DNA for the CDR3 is TGTGCCAGCAGGGGGGCGGGGGGACCGAACACTGAAGCTTTCTTT.

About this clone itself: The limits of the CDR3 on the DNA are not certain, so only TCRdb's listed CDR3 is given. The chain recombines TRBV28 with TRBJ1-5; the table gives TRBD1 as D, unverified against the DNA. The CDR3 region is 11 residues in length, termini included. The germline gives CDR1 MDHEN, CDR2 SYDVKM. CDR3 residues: CASSFGTGTHF.

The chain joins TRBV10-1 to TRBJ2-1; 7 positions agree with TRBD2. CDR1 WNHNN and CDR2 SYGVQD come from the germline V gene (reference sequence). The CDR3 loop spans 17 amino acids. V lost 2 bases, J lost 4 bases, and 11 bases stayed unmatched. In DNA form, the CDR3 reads TGCGCCAGCAGTGAGAGGTCGGCGGGAGCAAAGTACAATGAGCAGTTCTTC. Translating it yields CASSERSAGAKYNEQFF.

The CDR3 DNA follows: TGTGCCAGCACGTATTACGGACTTCTACCAGAAGCTTTCTTT. Its translation: CASTYYGLLPEAFF. The V and J genes are TRBV6-1 and TRBJ1-1; D not resolved. Germline V lookup: CDR1 MNHNS, CDR2 SASEGT. The CDR3 has 14 amino acids. V lost 7 bases to trimming and J lost 8 bases, with 20 bases between them.

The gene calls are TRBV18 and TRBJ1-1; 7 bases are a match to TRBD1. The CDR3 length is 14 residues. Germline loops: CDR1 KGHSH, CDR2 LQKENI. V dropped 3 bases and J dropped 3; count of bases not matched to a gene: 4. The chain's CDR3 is CASSPGTADTEAFF. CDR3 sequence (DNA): TGTGCCAGCTCACCGGGGACAGCTGACACTGAAGCTTTCTTT.

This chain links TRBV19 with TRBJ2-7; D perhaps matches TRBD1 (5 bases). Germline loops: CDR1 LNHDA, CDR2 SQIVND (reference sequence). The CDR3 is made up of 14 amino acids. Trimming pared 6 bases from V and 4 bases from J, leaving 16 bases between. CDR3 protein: CASSFTQDAYEQYF. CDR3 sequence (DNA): TGTGCCAGTAGCTTCACACAGGACGCTTACGAGCAGTACTTC.

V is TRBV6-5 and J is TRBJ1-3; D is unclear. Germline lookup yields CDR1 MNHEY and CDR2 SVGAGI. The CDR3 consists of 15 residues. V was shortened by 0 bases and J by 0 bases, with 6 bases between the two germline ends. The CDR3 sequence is CASSYSGLSGNTIYF. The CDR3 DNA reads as TGTGCCAGCAGTTACTCGGGCCTCTCTGGAAACACCATATATTTT.

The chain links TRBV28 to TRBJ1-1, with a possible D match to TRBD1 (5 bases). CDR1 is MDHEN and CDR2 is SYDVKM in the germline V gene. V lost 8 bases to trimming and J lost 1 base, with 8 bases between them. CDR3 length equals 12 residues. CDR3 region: CASRGSNTEAFF. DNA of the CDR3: TGTGCCAGCCGGGGGTCGAACACTGAAGCTTTCTTT.

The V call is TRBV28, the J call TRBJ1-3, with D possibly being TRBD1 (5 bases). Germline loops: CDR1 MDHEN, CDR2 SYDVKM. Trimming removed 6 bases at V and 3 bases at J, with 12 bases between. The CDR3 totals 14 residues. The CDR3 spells CASSLVGLGNTIYF. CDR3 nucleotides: TGTGCCAGCAGCCTAGTGGGACTTGGAAACACCATATATTTT.

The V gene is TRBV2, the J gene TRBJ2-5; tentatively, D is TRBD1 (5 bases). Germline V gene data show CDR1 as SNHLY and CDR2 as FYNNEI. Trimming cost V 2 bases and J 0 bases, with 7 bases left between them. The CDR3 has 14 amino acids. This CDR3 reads CASSENRYQETQYF. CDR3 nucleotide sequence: TGTGCCAGCAGTGAAAACAGGTACCAAGAGACCCAGTACTTC.

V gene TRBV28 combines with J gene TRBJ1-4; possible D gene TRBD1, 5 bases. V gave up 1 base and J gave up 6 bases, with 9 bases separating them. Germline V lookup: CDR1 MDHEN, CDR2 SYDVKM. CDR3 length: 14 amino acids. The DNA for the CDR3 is TGTGCCAGCAGTTTATCGACAGAATATGAAAAACTGTTTTTT. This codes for CASSLSTEYEKLFF.

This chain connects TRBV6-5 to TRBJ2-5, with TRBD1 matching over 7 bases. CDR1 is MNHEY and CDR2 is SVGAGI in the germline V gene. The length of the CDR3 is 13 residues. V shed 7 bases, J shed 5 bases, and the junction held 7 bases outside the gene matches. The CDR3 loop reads CASTHTGDETQYF. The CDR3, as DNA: TGTGCCAGCACACATACAGGGGACGAGACCCAGTACTTC.

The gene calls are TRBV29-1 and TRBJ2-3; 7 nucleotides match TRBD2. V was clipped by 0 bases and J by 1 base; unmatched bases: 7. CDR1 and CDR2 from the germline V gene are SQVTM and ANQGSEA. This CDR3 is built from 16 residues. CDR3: CSVEDLAGDGTDTQYF. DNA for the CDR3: TGCAGCGTTGAAGATCTGGCGGGAGACGGCACAGATACGCAGTATTTT.

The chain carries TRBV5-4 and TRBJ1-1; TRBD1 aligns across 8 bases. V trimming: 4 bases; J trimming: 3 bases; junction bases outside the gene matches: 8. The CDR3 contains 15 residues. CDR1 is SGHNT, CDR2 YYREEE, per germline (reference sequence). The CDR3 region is CASSQPDRGYTEAFF. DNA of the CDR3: TGTGCCAGCAGCCAACCCGACAGGGGATACACTGAAGCTTTCTTT.